This T cell receptor beta chain was recovered during a study of blood T cell repertoires in COVID-19. The germline CDR1 and CDR2 sequences are SEHNR and FQNEAQ (reference sequence). The CDR3 consists of 14 residues. Trimming cost V 4 bases and J 6 bases, with 13 bases left between them. Using immunoSEQ multiplex PCR, the repertoire was profiled, and TCRdb retains in-frame clones only, with some absent. The sample includes roughly 200,000 clones, approximately 82% of them seen just once. The sequencing sample was made of peripheral blood. This chain links TRBV7-9 with TRBJ2-1; D is possibly TRBD2 (5 bases). The TCR originated in a human donor in a cohort sampled during active COVID-19. The CDR3: CASSYTAAVNEQFF. CDR3 nucleotide sequence: TGTGCCAGCAGCTACACAGCGGCCGTCAATGAGCAGTTCTTC.